Listed below are T cell receptor beta chains from one sample, sequenced in a study of early T cells in non-severe SARS-CoV-2 infection. MiXCR, applied by TCRdb to the 5' RACE reads, yields one record per CDR3 protein. Counted here are roughly 63,000 distinct CDR3 sequences, over 10% occurring once; the ten biggest clones make up less than 6%. The sequenced sample consisted of whole blood. The receptors were sampled from an adult who was a healthcare worker with PCR-confirmed SARS-CoV-2 infection or an uninfected control (not recorded which). Both conserved end residues are part of each CDR3. The D gene is left open where the match is weak. Where a row states a size, it is once, few, many or the class of an expanded clone; other rows omit it.

J,V,D,size,DNA,CDR3
TRBJ2-2,TRBV10-2,-,few,TGCGCCAGCAGGGGGGAGGTGCAGCTGTTTTTT,CASRGEVQLFF
TRBJ2-3,TRBV18,-,-,TGTGCCAGCTCACCAACACAGAGCAATCAGCCCCAGTATTTT,CASSPTQSNQPQYF
TRBJ2-3,TRBV6-2/TRBV6-3,-,many,TGTGCCAGCATCCCGGACAACACAGATACGCAGTATTTT,CASIPDNTDTQYF
TRBJ1-2,TRBV5-5,TRBD1,many,TGTGCCAGCAGTTCCGGGACAGGGGCTGGTAACTATGGCTACACCTTC,CASSSGTGAGNYGYTF
TRBJ2-3,TRBV20-1,TRBD2,many,TGCAGTGCTACCCCCGCGGGGAGGGCAGATACGCAGTATTTT,CSATPAGRADTQYF
TRBJ1-5,TRBV12-3/TRBV12-4,TRBD1,few,TGTGCCAGCAGGTCAGGGGGATTTGGTAAGCCCCAGCATTTT,CASRSGGFGKPQHF
TRBJ1-4,TRBV28,-,many,TGTGCCACCGACGGGACTAATGAAAAACTGTTTTTT,CATDGTNEKLFF
TRBJ1-3,TRBV15,-,many,TGTGCCACCAGCAGAGAAGGGATCAGGAGTTCTGGAAACACCATATATTTT,CATSREGIRSSGNTIYF
TRBJ2-5,TRBV18,TRBD2,few,TGTGCCAGCTCACCCAGGACTAGCGGGGGCCCGTACCAAGAGACCCAGTACTTC,CASSPRTSGGPYQETQYF
TRBJ2-1,TRBV7-2,TRBD2,many,TGTGCCAGCAGCTTAGCCGGGGGGGTTGTCGACAATGAGCAGTTCTTC,CASSLAGGVVDNEQFF
TRBJ1-2,TRBV5-1,-,few,TGCGCCAGCAGCTTTGACACGGATCCCTATGGCTACACCTTC,CASSFDTDPYGYTF
TRBJ2-6,TRBV20-1,-,-,TGCAGTGCCCCCTCTGGGGCCAACGTCCTGACTTTC,CSAPSGANVLTF
TRBJ2-5,TRBV5-4,TRBD1,many,TGTGCCAGCAGCTCTGCGGACAGGGGGTCAGAGACCCAGTACTTC,CASSSADRGSETQYF
TRBJ1-1,TRBV29-1,-,many,TGCAGCGTTCTAAGTTTAAGAAACACTGAAGCTTTCTTT,CSVLSLRNTEAFF
TRBJ2-1,TRBV2,-,many,TGTGCCAGCAGTGTAGCCAGCTCCTACAATGAGCAGTTCTTC,CASSVASSYNEQFF
TRBJ2-1,TRBV7-7,TRBD1,many,TGTGCCAGCAGCTTAGGGGGCTACAGGGGGAACAATGAGCAGTTCTTC,CASSLGGYRGNNEQFF
TRBJ1-1,TRBV9,-,many,TGTGCCAGCAGCCCCCCCGATGGAATGAACACTGAAGCTTTCTTT,CASSPPDGMNTEAFF
TRBJ1-5,TRBV13,-,many,TGTGCCAGCAGCTTAGGTCGGGGTAATCAGCCCCAGCATTTT,CASSLGRGNQPQHF
TRBJ2-1,TRBV12-3/TRBV12-4,TRBD2,-,TGTGCCAGCAGGCTGAGCGGGGGGGCCAATGAGCAGTTCTTC,CASRLSGGANEQFF
TRBJ1-5,TRBV5-1,-,many,TGCGCCAGCAGCCTAGACGGCAGCTCCGATCAGCCCCAGCATTTT,CASSLDGSSDQPQHF
TRBJ2-3,TRBV20-1,-,-,TGCAGTGCTAGATGGCTAGCCAATCCAGATACGCAGTATTTT,CSARWLANPDTQYF
TRBJ1-3,TRBV20-1,-,-,TGCAGTGCTGAGCGTACAGGGTACTCTGGAAACACCATATATTTT,CSAERTGYSGNTIYF
TRBJ1-4,TRBV12-3/TRBV12-4,-,many,TGTGCCAGCAGTTTAGAGGGGGTTGAAAAACTGTTTTTT,CASSLEGVEKLFF
TRBJ1-2,TRBV20-1,-,few,TGCAGTGCTAGAGGCTTAGATCGGGGGGTCTATGGCTACACCTTC,CSARGLDRGVYGYTF
TRBJ2-1,TRBV7-2,TRBD2,many,TGTGCCAGCAGCTTAGTCTCTAGCGGGGGGGCAAACAATGAGCAGTTCTTC,CASSLVSSGGANNEQFF
TRBJ1-1,TRBV11-2,-,-,TGTGCCAGCAGCTTTGGTCTGGCGAACACTGAAGCTTTCTTT,CASSFGLANTEAFF
TRBJ2-1,TRBV7-3,TRBD2,few,TGTGCCAGCAGCTTAACGGGACTAGCTAACAATGAGCAGTTCTTC,CASSLTGLANNEQFF
TRBJ1-5,TRBV5-8,-,many,TGTGCCAGCAGCTTGAAACAGGGTGGTCAGCCCCAGCATTTT,CASSLKQGGQPQHF
TRBJ1-1,TRBV7-3,TRBD1,many,TGTGCCAGCAGCTTAAGGGGACAGGGAATAGGATTCACTGAAGCTTTCTTT,CASSLRGQGIGFTEAFF
TRBJ2-1,TRBV5-1,-,many,TGCGCCAGCGGGTCGACTACAGGTGACAATGAGCAGTTCTTC,CASGSTTGDNEQFF
TRBJ2-4,TRBV12-3/TRBV12-4,-,many,TGTGCCAGCAGTCCGACATTAGCCAAAAACATTCAGTACTTC,CASSPTLAKNIQYF
TRBJ2-3,TRBV5-5,-,many,TGTGCCAGCAGGAGAGGGCCAGCTAGCACAGATACGCAGTATTTT,CASRRGPASTDTQYF
TRBJ1-1,TRBV7-9,TRBD1,many,TGTGCCAGCAGCTTATTACAGGGGAGCGCTTTCTTT,CASSLLQGSAFF
TRBJ2-2,TRBV12-3/TRBV12-4,TRBD1,once,TGTGCCAGCAGTTTAATAGGGGGCGCGACCGGGGAGCTGTTTTTT,CASSLIGGATGELFF
TRBJ2-4,TRBV20-1,-,few,TGCAGTGCTAGAGGGACCACTCCGGGGAACATTCAGTACTTC,CSARGTTPGNIQYF
TRBJ1-1,TRBV20-1,TRBD1,many,TGCAGTGCACCCGTCCACAGGGGCACTGAAGCTTTCTTT,CSAPVHRGTEAFF
TRBJ1-2,TRBV5-1,TRBD1,many,TGCGCCAGCAGCTCGTCCGGGACAGAGGGCTATGGCTACACCTTC,CASSSSGTEGYGYTF
TRBJ2-1,TRBV7-9,TRBD2,many,TGTGCCAGCACCCCCCTAGCGGGGGGTGGGAATGAGCAGTTCTTC,CASTPLAGGGNEQFF
TRBJ2-7,TRBV5-1,TRBD2,-,TGCGCCAGCAGCTTGGTAACTAGCGGGGGTTACGAGCAGTACTTC,CASSLVTSGGYEQYF
TRBJ2-1,TRBV25-1,TRBD1,-,TGTGCCAGCAGTGCCTCGGGACAGGCATATGAGCAGTTCTTC,CASSASGQAYEQFF
TRBJ2-3,TRBV7-9,-,many,TGTGCCAGCAGCAATACCCTAGCGGATACGCAGTATTTT,CASSNTLADTQYF
TRBJ2-3,TRBV5-1,-,few,TGCGCCAGCAGCGTTGACCAGCAGCGCACAGATACGCAGTATTTT,CASSVDQQRTDTQYF
TRBJ1-2,TRBV6-4,-,many,TGTGCCAGCAGCCACCCGGCCAGGTGGGACTATGGCTACACCTTC,CASSHPARWDYGYTF
TRBJ2-3,TRBV6-1,-,many,TGTGCCAGCAGTGAAGTGCGGGACCCCCGCTCGGGAGATACGCAGTATTTT,CASSEVRDPRSGDTQYF
TRBJ2-7,TRBV7-9,TRBD1,many,TGTGCCAGCAGCCCCTGGGACAGGGTCTACGGGCAGTACTTC,CASSPWDRVYGQYF
TRBJ2-7,TRBV2,-,many,TGTGCCAGCAGTATAGGGGACGGGTACGAGCAGTACTTC,CASSIGDGYEQYF
TRBJ2-1,TRBV7-2,-,few,TGTGCCAGCAGCATAGGACAGCCGGGGACTTGGAATGAGCAGTTCTTC,CASSIGQPGTWNEQFF
TRBJ2-1,TRBV20-1,-,many,TGCAGTGCTGCCCCGCGGGGTAATGAGCAGTTCTTC,CSAAPRGNEQFF
TRBJ1-6,TRBV6-5,-,many,TGTGCCAGCAGTTACGGTCCTGCAGACCCCAGTCCACCCCTCCACTTT,CASSYGPADPSPPLHF
TRBJ2-3,TRBV4-3,TRBD2,many,TGCGCCAGCAGCCAATCCCCTGGGGTAGCGGGGAGAGATACGCAGTATTTT,CASSQSPGVAGRDTQYF
TRBJ2-7,TRBV12-3/TRBV12-4,TRBD1,few,TGTGCCAGCAGTTCCCGGGACAGGGGCTATCTCTACGAGCAGTACTTC,CASSSRDRGYLYEQYF
TRBJ2-3,TRBV5-4,-,many,TGTGCCAGCAGCACCTCCCTTTCCGCCGGAGATACGCAGTATTTT,CASSTSLSAGDTQYF
TRBJ1-1,TRBV5-4,-,many,TGTGCCAGCAGCTTGGCTGGTTCTCGGGCTGAAGCTTTCTTT,CASSLAGSRAEAFF